The 16 T cell receptor beta chains presented below share a single source sample, sequenced in a study of response to subunit inactivated influenza vaccine. TCRdb reprocessed the RT-PCR reads with MiXCR, giving one entry per CDR3 protein. The sample includes 750,000 to 850,000 distinct CDR3 sequences, less than 20% of them seen just once. This specimen was PBMCs from blood, taken approximately 5 days after vaccination. These receptors all stem from a man over 45 who received an inactivated influenza vaccine.

This clonotype has a count of ten or more. V and J are TRBV29-1 and TRBJ2-2, with 7 bases matching TRBD2. The CDR3 runs 14 residues. With 4 bases clipped from V and 7 bases from J, the junction kept 9 bases outside the gene matches. Germline V gene sequence: CDR1 SQVTM, CDR2 ANQGSEA. The CDR3 DNA is TGCAGCGTTGCCCCGACTAGCCTGGGCGGGGAGCTGTTTTTT. Protein sequence: CSVAPTSLGGELFF.

This clonotype was counted between two and nine times. The chain joins TRBV2 to TRBJ2-6; 9 positions agree with TRBD1. Germline V gives CDR1 SNHLY, CDR2 FYNNEI. V trimming: 5 bases; J trimming: 1 base; junction bases outside the gene matches: 6. The CDR3 runs to 17 residues. CDR3 coding DNA: TGTGCCAGCAGTCGGACAGGGGCCTATTCTGGGGCCAACGTCCTGACTTTC. Its translation is CASSRTGAYSGANVLTF.

The gene calls are TRBV28 and TRBJ1-1, with 7 bases fitting TRBD1. CDR1 is MDHEN, CDR2 SYDVKM, per germline. V lost 4 bases, J lost 4 bases, and 12 bases stayed unmatched. The CDR3 contains 16 residues. The CDR3 is CASSSRTGKGSTEAFF. CDR3 in DNA: TGTGCCAGCAGTTCCCGGACAGGTAAAGGTAGCACTGAAGCTTTCTTT.

This chain joins TRBV7-2 and TRBJ2-3; D is undetermined. This CDR3 has 14 residues. Per the germline V gene, CDR1 is SGHTA and CDR2 is FQGNSA. The V end was cut by 3 bases, the J end by 2 bases, with 9 bases between. As DNA, the CDR3 is TGTGCCAGCAGCTTTTTACAGAACACAGATACGCAGTATTTT. Its translation: CASSFLQNTDTQYF.

The chain is built from TRBV20-1 and TRBJ2-1; D is perhaps TRBD2 (5 bases). This CDR3 has 15 residues. Trimming stripped 3 bases from V and 3 bases from J, with 15 bases between. CDR1 and CDR2 from the germline V gene are DFQATT and SNEGSKA (reference sequence). DNA of the CDR3: TGCAGTGCTAGTCCGGGAAGGGCCGACTACAATGAGCAGTTCTTC. Amino acids: CSASPGRADYNEQFF.

The genes are TRBV7-2 and TRBJ2-7; the match to TRBD2 covers 10 bases. CDR1 and CDR2 (germline): SGHTA, FQGNSA. The CDR3 length is 12 residues. The junction had 8 bases not matched to a gene; V was cut back by 6 bases and J by 12 bases. The CDR3 DNA follows: TGTGCCAGCAGTCTCCTAGCGGGAGCGATGTACTTC. Protein: CASSLLAGAMYF.

The DNA for the CDR3 is TGCAGCGCCCCTAACAGGGGGGTGTATGGCTACACCTTC. Translation gives CSAPNRGVYGYTF. The chain is built from TRBV29-1 and TRBJ1-2, with 8 bases identical to TRBD1. CDR1 is SQVTM, CDR2 ANQGSEA, per germline. J gave up 5 bases and V 7 bases, and 9 bases lay outside the gene matches. The CDR3 contains 13 residues.

In this sample, this clonotype turned up a few times. The V call is TRBV30, the J call TRBJ2-7; D is tentatively TRBD1 or TRBD2 (5 bases each). CDR1 is GTSNPN and CDR2 is SVGIG in the germline V gene (reference sequence). Trimming took off 2 bases at V and 3 bases at J, with 11 bases between the two ends. The CDR3 extends over 13 amino acids. The CDR3 spells CAWSLGGLYEQYF. DNA for the CDR3: TGTGCCTGGAGTCTTGGGGGTCTCTACGAGCAGTACTTC. Looking up the rest from reference TRBV30 and TRBJ2-7 gives the full variable domain: SQTIHQWPATLVQPVGSPLSLECTVEGTSNPNLYWYRQAAGRGLQLLFYSVGIGQISSEVPQNLSASRPQDRQFILSSKKLLLSDSGFYLCAWSLGGLYEQYFGPGTRLTVT.

The chain couples TRBV6-5 to TRBJ1-5; D is unresolved. Trimming took 0 bases from V and 3 from J, leaving 12 bases between them. The germline CDR1 and CDR2 sequences are MNHEY and SVGAGI. This CDR3 region has 16 residues. The CDR3 loop reads CASSYSMASNNQPQHF. The CDR3, as DNA: TGTGCCAGCAGTTACTCGATGGCCAGCAACAATCAGCCCCAGCATTTT.

The rearrangement uses TRBV12-3 or TRBV12-4 and TRBJ2-1; D is ambiguous. The CDR3 length is 12 residues. The V and J ends lost 3 bases and 10 bases respectively, with 10 bases between them. The CDR3 region is CASSFRPQEQFF. CDR3 in DNA: TGTGCCAGCAGTTTTCGGCCCCAGGAGCAGTTCTTC.

This clonotype was seen more than once but under ten times. CDR3 residues: CASSYARDFGSPLHF. CDR3 DNA sequence: TGTGCCAGCAGTTACGCCCGGGACTTTGGATCACCCCTCCACTTT. The chain uses TRBV6-2 or TRBV6-3 and TRBJ1-6, with D possibly matching TRBD1 (5 bases). The CDR3 contains 15 residues. Germline V lookup: CDR1 MNHEY, CDR2 SVGEGT. Trimming pared 2 bases from V and 10 bases from J, leaving 15 bases between.

This clonotype was counted a few times. The chain carries TRBV4-2 and TRBJ2-5; 7 positions agree with TRBD2. The CDR3 contains 17 residues. The junction had 12 bases not matched to a gene; V was cut back by 0 bases and J by 5 bases. Germline-derived CDR1 and CDR2 are LGHNA and YNFKEQ. In nucleotides, the CDR3 is TGTGCCAGCAGCCAAGAACTGGCGCGGGAGTATTTGGAGACCCAGTACTTC. Protein product: CASSQELAREYLETQYF.

This chain joins TRBV5-1 and TRBJ2-3; 9 positions agree with TRBD2. The CDR3 length is 17 residues. Looked up from germline, CDR1 is SGHRS and CDR2 is YFSETQ. The V and J ends lost 3 bases and 5 bases, in that order; junction bases with no gene match: 13. DNA of the CDR3: TGCGCCAGCAGCTCCCGGAGTAGCGGGAGTTCGATAGATACGCAGTATTTT. As protein: CASSSRSSGSSIDTQYF.

This clonotype came up many times. The genes are TRBV7-6 and TRBJ2-7; no firm D call. V lost 0 bases to trimming and J lost 1 base, with 10 bases between them. The CDR3 extends over 15 amino acids. The germline V gene has CDR1 SGHVS and CDR2 FNYEAQ. CDR3 DNA: TGTGCCAGCAGCTTAGCAGCAGTCAGTTCCTACGAGCAGTACTTC. Translating gives CASSLAAVSSYEQYF.

This clonotype was recorded at least ten times. The chain joins TRBV24-1 to TRBJ2-7; D is ambiguous. V was trimmed by 5 bases and J by 4 bases, leaving 8 bases between them. Germline CDR1 is KGHDR and CDR2 is SFDVKD. This CDR3 comprises 12 residues. The CDR3 spells CATSAADYEQYF. CDR3 in DNA: TGTGCCACCAGTGCGGCGGATTACGAGCAGTACTTC.

This clonotype was recorded a few times. The genes are TRBV20-1 and TRBJ2-3, with TRBD2 as a possible D gene (5 bases). This CDR3 is built from 15 residues. CDR1 DFQATT and CDR2 SNEGSKA come from the germline V gene (reference sequence). The V end was cut by 6 bases, the J end by 4 bases, with 20 bases between. The CDR3 region is CSAQAAELAADTQYF. The CDR3 nucleotides are TGCAGTGCACAAGCTGCGGAGCTAGCAGCAGATACGCAGTATTTT.